A single sample gave rise to the 30 T cell receptor beta chains below, sequenced in a study of blood T cell repertoires in COVID-19 (dated by TCRdb to the early 2020s). Library construction relied on the immunoSEQ multiplex PCR assay. TCRdb took this table from immuneACCESS and kept in-frame rearrangements with V and J called. Such tables lack part of the clones; where checked against another copy, unresolved V genes explain under half of the gap, and the rest is unexplained. For this sample the table gives around 130,000 clones, of which approximately 81% were detected only once. The top ten clones comprise 3.9% of the sample. The specimen was peripheral blood. All receptors come from a man in his sixties with acute or convalescent COVID-19.

V is TRBV5-4 and J is TRBJ2-2; 9 nucleotides align to TRBD2. Losses at the gene ends were 4 bases for V and 4 bases for J; bases not matched to a gene: 8. The CDR3 sequence is 16 residues long. Germline CDR1 is SGHNT and CDR2 is YYREEE (reference sequence). Written as DNA, the CDR3 is TGTGCCAGCAGCCCCGGGGCGGGAGGGGTCACCGGGGAGCTGTTTTTT. Encoded protein: CASSPGAGGVTGELFF. The full variable domain, completed using reference TRBV5-4 and TRBJ2-2, is ETGVTQSPTHLIKTRGQQVTLRCSSQSGHNTVSWYQQALGQGPQFIFQYYREEENGRGNFPPRFSGLQFPNYSSELNVNALELDDSALYLCASSPGAGGVTGELFFGEGSRLTVL.

The chain recombines TRBV9 with TRBJ2-7, with D maybe TRBD2 (6 bases). The CDR3 totals 17 residues. Trimming took off 2 bases at V and 3 bases at J, with 21 bases between the two ends. Germline V gene data show CDR1 as SGDLS and CDR2 as YYNGEE. CDR3 sequence: CASSVTSAGPGSYEQYF. In DNA form, the CDR3 reads TGTGCCAGCAGCGTCACATCGGCGGGGCCAGGGAGCTACGAGCAGTACTTC. Complete variable domain (other parts from reference TRBV9 and TRBJ2-7): DSGVTQTPKHLITATGQRVTLRCSPRSGDLSVYWYQQSLDQGLQFLIQYYNGEERAKGNILERFSAQQFPDLHSELNLSSLELGDSALYFCASSVTSAGPGSYEQYFGPGTRLTVT.

The V gene is TRBV9, the J gene TRBJ1-1; unclear D gene. The germline V and J ends were trimmed by 7 bases and 0 bases, with 13 bases remaining between them. This CDR3 has 14 residues. Germline CDR1 is SGDLS and CDR2 is YYNGEE. The CDR3 loop reads CASRRGPLNTEAFF. The CDR3 DNA reads TGTGCCAGCCGCCGAGGGCCCTTGAACACTGAAGCTTTCTTT.

This clone is a singleton in its sample. As DNA, the CDR3 is TGTGCCAGCAGGTCCGGGACAGCGAGCAACTATGGCTACACCTTC. Amino acids: CASRSGTASNYGYTF. The chain links TRBV6-5 to TRBJ1-2; 7 bases map to TRBD1. Trimming took 6 bases from V and 2 from J; bases not matched to a gene: 9. The length of the CDR3 is 15 residues. The V gene's germline CDR1 is MNHEY and CDR2 SVGAGI.

This clone was seen only once. This sequence joins TRBV6-5 and TRBJ1-1; D may be TRBD1 (5 bases). V was pared by 8 bases and J by 3 bases, with 13 bases between. Germline CDR1 and CDR2: MNHEY and SVGAGI. This CDR3 has 13 amino acids. This chain's CDR3 is CASQGGWDTEAFF. The CDR3 nucleotides are TGTGCCAGCCAGGGAGGGTGGGACACTGAAGCTTTCTTT.

This chain joins TRBV5-5 and TRBJ2-6, with TRBD1 as a possible D gene (5 bases). V was shortened by 1 base and J by 2 bases, with 7 bases between the two germline ends. There are 15 residues in the CDR3. Looked up from germline, CDR1 is SGHKS and CDR2 is YYEKEE (reference sequence). The CDR3 protein is CASSLSGTGANVLTF. CDR3 nucleotide sequence: TGTGCCAGCAGCTTGTCAGGGACTGGGGCCAACGTCCTGACTTTC.

The chain joins TRBV10-3 to TRBJ2-5; the D gene is possibly TRBD1 (5 bases). The germline V gene encodes CDR1 ENHRY and CDR2 SYGVKD. V lost 4 bases, J lost 3 bases, and 18 bases lay in between. This CDR3 is 16 amino acids long. The CDR3 region is CAISGGQGNAEETQYF. CDR3 nucleotides: TGTGCCATCAGTGGGGGTCAGGGAAACGCTGAAGAGACCCAGTACTTC.

The V and J genes are TRBV5-5 and TRBJ1-1; D might be TRBD1 (6 bases). This CDR3 region has 17 residues. Trimming took 4 bases from V and 0 from J, leaving 19 bases between them. Germline V gene data show CDR1 as SGHKS and CDR2 as YYEKEE (reference sequence). The CDR3 sequence: CASSMRQASMMNTEAFF. The CDR3 nucleotides are TGTGCCAGCAGCATGCGACAGGCGTCGATGATGAACACTGAAGCTTTCTTT.

The chain links TRBV3-1 (or the pseudogene TRBV3-2) to TRBJ2-3, with D maybe TRBD1 (5 bases). This CDR3 has 15 amino acids. Germline-derived CDR1 and CDR2 are LGHDT and YNNKEL (reference sequence). Trimming removed 1 base from V and 4 bases from J, with 12 bases in between. CDR3 bases: TGTGCCAGCAGCCAAGCTCAGGGTAGGCCAGATACGCAGTATTTT. It codes for CASSQAQGRPDTQYF.

The chain combines TRBV7-2 with TRBJ2-6; no reliable D call. The CDR3 consists of 18 residues. The germline V gene encodes CDR1 SGHTA and CDR2 FQGNSA. Between the trimmed V and J ends, which lost 2 bases and 0 bases, there was a span of 14 bases. The CDR3 region is CASSLFLSGSSGANVLTF. CDR3 sequence (DNA): TGTGCCAGCAGCTTATTCTTGTCAGGCTCCTCTGGGGCCAACGTCCTGACTTTC.

V gene TRBV6-1 combines with J gene TRBJ1-6; 7 bases align to TRBD1. The germline V gene has CDR1 MNHNS and CDR2 SASEGT. This CDR3 has 15 residues. J was trimmed by 8 bases and V by 2 bases; bases with no gene match: 6. CDR3 in DNA: TGTGCCAGCAGTGAACAGGCAGGGGGGTATTCACCCCTCCACTTT. This codes for CASSEQAGGYSPLHF.

V is TRBV27 and J is TRBJ2-1; 7 positions match TRBD1. The germline V gene has CDR1 MNHEY and CDR2 SMNVEV (reference sequence). Trimming cost V 4 bases and J 2 bases; bases outside gene matches: 5. This CDR3 comprises 15 residues. CDR3 amino acids: CASSYRQGAYNEQFF. The CDR3 DNA reads as TGTGCCAGCAGTTATCGACAGGGTGCCTACAATGAGCAGTTCTTC.

The V gene is TRBV10-3, the J gene TRBJ2-2; 8 positions agree with TRBD2. The CDR3 is made up of 14 amino acids. CDR1 and CDR2 from the germline V gene are ENHRY and SYGVKD. Germline trimming cut 6 bases from V and 7 bases from J; bases unmatched to any gene: 7. The CDR3 nucleotides read TGTGCCATCAGCGGGACTAGTTGGGGCGGGGAGCTGTTTTTT. It codes for CAISGTSWGGELFF.

This chain uses TRBV28 with TRBJ2-7, with D tentatively TRBD2 (5 bases). The V gene lost 5 bases and the J gene lost 2 bases, with 13 bases spanning the gap. CDR3 length: 14 residues. Germline V gene lookup returns CDR1 MDHEN and CDR2 SYDVKM. CDR3 protein: CASSRGTRAYEQYF. In nucleotides, the CDR3 is TGTGCCAGCAGTCGGGGAACCCGTGCCTACGAGCAGTACTTC.

This rearrangement joins TRBV19 to TRBJ2-3, with 10 bases identical to TRBD1. The CDR3 sequence is 15 residues long. The V gene's germline CDR1 is LNHDA and CDR2 SQIVND (reference sequence). Trimming took 4 bases from V and 4 from J; bases not matched to a gene: 5. CDR3 bases: TGTGCCAGTAGTAGGAGGGACAGGGGCGCAGATACGCAGTATTTT. It is translated as CASSRRDRGADTQYF.

This chain uses TRBV27 with TRBJ2-1; 13 nucleotides agree with TRBD2. The junction had 4 bases not matched to a gene; V was cut back by 4 bases and J by 7 bases. CDR1 and CDR2 from the germline V gene are MNHEY and SMNVEV (reference sequence). The CDR3 runs 15 residues. Here the CDR3 reads CASSSGLAGVNEQFF. In DNA form, the CDR3 reads TGTGCCAGCAGTTCCGGACTAGCGGGAGTTAATGAGCAGTTCTTC.

This clone was seen a few times. V usage is TRBV10-1 and J usage is TRBJ2-2; a weak D match, TRBD2 (6 bases). The germline V gene has CDR1 WNHNN and CDR2 SYGVQD (reference sequence). V was clipped by 3 bases and J by 6 bases, with 8 bases between them. The CDR3 is 13 residues long. The CDR3 spells CASSDRLAGELFF. As DNA, the CDR3 is TGCGCCAGCAGTGATAGACTAGCCGGGGAGCTGTTTTTT.

The rearrangement links TRBV9 to TRBJ1-2, with TRBD1 matching over 7 bases. The CDR3 runs 17 residues. The J segment lost 0 bases and the V segment lost 6 bases, leaving 14 bases of the junction unmatched. Germline V gene lookup returns CDR1 SGDLS and CDR2 YYNGEE. CDR3 nucleotides: TGTGCCAGCACCGGAGTGGGACAGCACTATACTAACTATGGCTACACCTTC. Translation gives CASTGVGQHYTNYGYTF. Combining the CDR3 with reference TRBV9 and TRBJ1-2 gives the whole variable domain DSGVTQTPKHLITATGQRVTLRCSPRSGDLSVYWYQQSLDQGLQFLIQYYNGEERAKGNILERFSAQQFPDLHSELNLSSLELGDSALYFCASTGVGQHYTNYGYTFGSGTRLTVV.

V and J are TRBV28 and TRBJ1-6, with no clear D. The V end lost 4 bases, the J end lost 0 bases, and 13 bases lay between the germline ends. The CDR3 is 17 residues long. Germline V lookup: CDR1 MDHEN, CDR2 SYDVKM. The CDR3 DNA is TGTGCCAGCAGTTCCGGGTGGCAGAGCTCCTATAATTCACCCCTCCACTTT. Encoded protein: CASSSGWQSSYNSPLHF.

This clone was seen only once. This chain joins TRBV9 and TRBJ2-3, with 7 nucleotides matching TRBD2. There are 16 residues in the CDR3. The germline CDR1 and CDR2 sequences are SGDLS and YYNGEE. Germline trimming cut 0 bases from V and 0 bases from J; bases unmatched to any gene: 4. This CDR3 is CASSVGPAGSTDTQYF. CDR3 nucleotides: TGTGCCAGCAGCGTAGGTCCAGCGGGAAGCACAGATACGCAGTATTTT.

This clone occurred a few times. The rearrangement links TRBV2 to TRBJ2-3, with D perhaps matching TRBD2 (5 bases). V gave up 3 bases and J gave up 6 bases, with 16 bases separating them. Germline V gene data show CDR1 as SNHLY and CDR2 as FYNNEI. This CDR3 has 15 amino acids. Written as DNA, the CDR3 is TGTGCCAGCAGTGAGAACGGGATGAGGAGGGATACGCAGTATTTT. It translates to CASSENGMRRDTQYF.

The rearrangement joins TRBV6-5 to TRBJ2-7; 10 nucleotides match TRBD2. The CDR3 totals 14 residues. V dropped 4 bases and J dropped 2; count of bases not matched to a gene: 2. Germline assignment: CDR1 MNHEY and CDR2 SVGAGI. As DNA, the CDR3 is TGTGCCAGCAGTTTAGCGGGAGGCGCCTACGAGCAGTACTTC. It translates to CASSLAGGAYEQYF.

The chain combines TRBV6-2 or TRBV6-3 with TRBJ2-7; weak D call: TRBD1 (5 bases). The CDR3 covers 13 residues. The germline CDR1 and CDR2 sequences are MNHEY and SVGEGT. V was pared by 5 bases and J by 1 base, with 9 bases between. The CDR3, as DNA: TGTGCCAGCAGTGCGGACAAGTCCTACGAGCAGTACTTC. Amino acid sequence: CASSADKSYEQYF.

The chain couples TRBV19 to TRBJ2-1, with D uncertain. Germline CDR1 is LNHDA and CDR2 is SQIVND (reference sequence). The CDR3 covers 15 residues. Trimming cost V 4 bases and J 0 bases, with 10 bases left between them. The CDR3 coding sequence is TGTGCCAGTAGTACCTCAGACAACTCCTACAATGAGCAGTTCTTC. It is translated as CASSTSDNSYNEQFF.

This clone has a handful of counts. The rearrangement links TRBV9 to TRBJ2-7; 9 nucleotides match TRBD1. Germline values: CDR1 SGDLS, CDR2 YYNGEE. V shed 0 bases and J 4 bases; nucleotides not matched to a gene: 5. This CDR3 spans 15 amino acids. CDR3 in amino acids: CASSVGGQGRYEQYF. The DNA for the CDR3 is TGTGCCAGCAGCGTAGGGGGACAGGGCCGTTACGAGCAGTACTTC.

The gene calls are TRBV24-1 and TRBJ1-3; D is unclear. Trimming pared 6 bases from V and 4 bases from J, leaving 9 bases between. Germline values: CDR1 KGHDR, CDR2 SFDVKD. This CDR3 has 13 residues. The CDR3 reads CATSRSGGNTIYF. DNA for the CDR3: TGTGCCACCAGTCGGAGTGGCGGAAACACCATATATTTT.

This chain uses TRBV28 with TRBJ1-6; 7 bases align to TRBD1. This CDR3 is 22 amino acids long. Germline values: CDR1 MDHEN, CDR2 SYDVKM. J was trimmed by 7 bases and V by 4 bases; bases with no gene match: 28. CDR3 in amino acids: CASSSPLTGFYSRTKKNSPLHF. The CDR3 nucleotides read TGTGCCAGCAGTTCCCCGCTGACAGGGTTCTATTCGCGAACCAAAAAAAATTCACCCCTCCACTTT. The whole variable domain, remainder taken from reference TRBV28 and TRBJ1-6, is DVKVTQSSRYLVKRTGEKVFLECVQDMDHENMFWYRQDPGLGLRLIYFSYDVKMKEKGDIPEGYSVSREKKERFSLILESASTNQTSMYLCASSSPLTGFYSRTKKNSPLHFGNGTRLTVT.

This clone has a single count. The CDR3, as DNA: TGTGCCAGCAGCTTAGGTCGCGGGGGGTACAATGAGCAGTTCTTC. Translation gives CASSLGRGGYNEQFF. The rearrangement joins TRBV7-2 to TRBJ2-1, with 8 bases lining up with TRBD2. V lost 1 base, J lost 4 bases, and 3 bases stayed unmatched. The CDR3 loop spans 15 amino acids. The germline V gene encodes CDR1 SGHTA and CDR2 FQGNSA.

The chain joins TRBV7-8 to TRBJ2-7, with 9 bases lining up with TRBD1. In germline, CDR1 is SGHVS, CDR2 FQNEAQ. CDR3 length: 14 amino acids. V dropped 2 bases and J dropped 4; count of bases not matched to a gene: 3. CDR3 DNA sequence: TGTGCCAGCAGCTTACAAGACAGGGGGTACGAGCAGTACTTC. The encoded protein is CASSLQDRGYEQYF.

This clone was detected only once. This chain connects TRBV4-2 to TRBJ2-3; D is uncertain. This CDR3 is 13 amino acids long. Trimming stripped 3 bases from V and 0 bases from J, with 4 bases between. Germline V CDR1 and CDR2: LGHNA, YNFKEQ. The CDR3 DNA follows: TGTGCCAGCAGCCATTCGAGCACAGATACGCAGTATTTT. It is translated as CASSHSSTDTQYF.